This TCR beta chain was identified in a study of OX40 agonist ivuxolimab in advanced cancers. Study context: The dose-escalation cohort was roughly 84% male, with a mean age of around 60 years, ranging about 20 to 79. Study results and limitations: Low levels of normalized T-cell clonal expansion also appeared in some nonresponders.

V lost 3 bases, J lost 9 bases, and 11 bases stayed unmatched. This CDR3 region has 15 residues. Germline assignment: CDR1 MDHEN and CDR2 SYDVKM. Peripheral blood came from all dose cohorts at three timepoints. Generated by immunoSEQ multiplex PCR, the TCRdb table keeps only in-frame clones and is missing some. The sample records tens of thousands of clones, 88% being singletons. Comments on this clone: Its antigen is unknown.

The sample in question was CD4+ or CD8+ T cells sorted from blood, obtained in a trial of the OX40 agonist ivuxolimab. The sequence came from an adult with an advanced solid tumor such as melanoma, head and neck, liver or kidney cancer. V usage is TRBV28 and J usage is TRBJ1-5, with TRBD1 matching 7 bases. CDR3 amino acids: CASSLTGQFGGPQHF. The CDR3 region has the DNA TGTGCCAGCAGTTTGACGGGACAGTTCGGTGGGCCCCAGCATTTT.